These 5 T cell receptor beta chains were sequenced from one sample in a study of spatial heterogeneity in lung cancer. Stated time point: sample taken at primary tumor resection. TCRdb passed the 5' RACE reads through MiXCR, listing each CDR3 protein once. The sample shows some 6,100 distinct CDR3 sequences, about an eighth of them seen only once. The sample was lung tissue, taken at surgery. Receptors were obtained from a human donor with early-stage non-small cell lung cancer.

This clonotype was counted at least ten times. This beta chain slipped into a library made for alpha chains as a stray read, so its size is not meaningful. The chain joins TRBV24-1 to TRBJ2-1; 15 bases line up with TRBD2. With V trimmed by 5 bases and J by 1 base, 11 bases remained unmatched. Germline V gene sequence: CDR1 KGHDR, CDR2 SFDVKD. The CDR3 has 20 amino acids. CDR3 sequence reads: CATSASPGLAGGTSYNEQFF. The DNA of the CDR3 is TGTGCCACCAGTGCCTCTCCAGGACTAGCGGGAGGGACGTCCTACAATGAGCAGTTCTTC.

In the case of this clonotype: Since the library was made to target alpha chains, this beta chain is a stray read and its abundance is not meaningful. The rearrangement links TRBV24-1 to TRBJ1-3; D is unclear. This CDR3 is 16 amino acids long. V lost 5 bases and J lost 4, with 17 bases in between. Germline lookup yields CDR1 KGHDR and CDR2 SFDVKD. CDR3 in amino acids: CATSASSGPEGNTIYF. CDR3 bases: TGTGCCACCAGTGCCTCCTCCGGACCAGAAGGAAACACCATATATTTT.

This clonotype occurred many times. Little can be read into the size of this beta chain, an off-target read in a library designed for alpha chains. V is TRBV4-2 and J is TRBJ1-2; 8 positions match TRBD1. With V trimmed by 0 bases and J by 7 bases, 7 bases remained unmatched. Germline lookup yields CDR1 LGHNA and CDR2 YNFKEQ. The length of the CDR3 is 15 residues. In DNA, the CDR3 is TGTGCCAGCAGCCAAGATTTAGGGACAGGCCCTGGCTACACCTTC. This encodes CASSQDLGTGPGYTF.

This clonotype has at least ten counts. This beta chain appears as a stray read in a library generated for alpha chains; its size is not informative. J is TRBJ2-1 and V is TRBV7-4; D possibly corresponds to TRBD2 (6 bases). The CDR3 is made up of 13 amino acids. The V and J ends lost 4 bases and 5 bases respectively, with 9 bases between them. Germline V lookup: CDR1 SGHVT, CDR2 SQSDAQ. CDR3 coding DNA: TGTGCCAGCAGCTCGGGGGTAAACAATGAGCAGTTCTTC. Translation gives CASSSGVNNEQFF.

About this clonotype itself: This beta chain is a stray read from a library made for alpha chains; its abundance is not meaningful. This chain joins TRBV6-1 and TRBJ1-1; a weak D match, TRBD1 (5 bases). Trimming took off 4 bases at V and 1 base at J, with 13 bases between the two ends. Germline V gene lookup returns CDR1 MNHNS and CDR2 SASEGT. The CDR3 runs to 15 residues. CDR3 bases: TGTGCCAGCAGTGTAGGGACGGGATCGAACACTGAAGCTTTCTTT. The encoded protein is CASSVGTGSNTEAFF.